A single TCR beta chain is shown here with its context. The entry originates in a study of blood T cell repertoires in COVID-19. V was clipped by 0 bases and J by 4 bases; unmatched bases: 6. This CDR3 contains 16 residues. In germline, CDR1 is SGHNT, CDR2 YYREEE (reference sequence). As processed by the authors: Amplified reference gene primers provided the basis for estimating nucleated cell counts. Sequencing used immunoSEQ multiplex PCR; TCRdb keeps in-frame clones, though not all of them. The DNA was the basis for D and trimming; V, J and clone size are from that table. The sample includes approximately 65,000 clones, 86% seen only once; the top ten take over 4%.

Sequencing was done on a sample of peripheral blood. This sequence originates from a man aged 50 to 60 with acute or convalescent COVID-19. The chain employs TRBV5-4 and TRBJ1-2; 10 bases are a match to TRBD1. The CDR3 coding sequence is TGTGCCAGCAGCTTGGGACAGGGGGCCGTTTCCTATGGCTACACCTTC. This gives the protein CASSLGQGAVSYGYTF.